This T cell receptor beta chain is from a study of T-cell memory formation after mild COVID-19. The CDR3 consists of 13 residues. Germline values: CDR1 DFQATT, CDR2 SNEGSKA (reference sequence). Losses at the gene ends were 1 base for V and 4 bases for J; bases not matched to a gene: 2. UMIs and sample barcodes were carried by the TCR alpha and TCR beta cDNA libraries that 5'RACE produced using constant-segment primers. TCRdb itself ran the 5' RACE reads through MiXCR, one entry per CDR3 protein. The profile shows about 150,000 distinct CDR3 sequences, around 15% of them singletons. The chain employs TRBV20-1 and TRBJ2-3; 7 nucleotides match TRBD2. Sequenced sample: PBMCs or a T cell subset sorted from them (not recorded which). The receptor's source is an adult woman who had mild COVID-19 (a few samples of this study predate the infection). Cell type and time point are not known. The CDR3 DNA is TGCAGTGCTAGAGGACTAGCCCCAGATACGCAGTATTTT. Its translation is CSARGLAPDTQYF.